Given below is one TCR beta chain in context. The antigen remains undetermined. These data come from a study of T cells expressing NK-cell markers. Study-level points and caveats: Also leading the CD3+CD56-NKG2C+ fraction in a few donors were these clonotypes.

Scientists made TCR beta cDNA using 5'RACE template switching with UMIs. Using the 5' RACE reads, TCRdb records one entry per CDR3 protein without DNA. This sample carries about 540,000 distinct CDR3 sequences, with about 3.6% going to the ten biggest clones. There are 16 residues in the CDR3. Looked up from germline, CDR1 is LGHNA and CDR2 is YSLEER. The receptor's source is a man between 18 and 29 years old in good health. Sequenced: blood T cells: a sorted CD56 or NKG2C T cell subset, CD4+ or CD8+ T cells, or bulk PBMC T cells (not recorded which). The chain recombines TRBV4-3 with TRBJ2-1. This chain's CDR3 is CASSQAAFGVYNEQFF.